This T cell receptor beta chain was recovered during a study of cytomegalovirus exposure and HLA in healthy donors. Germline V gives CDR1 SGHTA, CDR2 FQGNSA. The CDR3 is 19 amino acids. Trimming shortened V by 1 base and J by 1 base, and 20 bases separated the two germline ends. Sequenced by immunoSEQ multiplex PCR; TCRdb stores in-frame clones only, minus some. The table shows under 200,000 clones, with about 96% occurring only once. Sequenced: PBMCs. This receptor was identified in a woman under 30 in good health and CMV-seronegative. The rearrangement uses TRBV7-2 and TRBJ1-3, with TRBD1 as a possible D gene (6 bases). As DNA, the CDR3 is TGTGCCAGCAGCTTAGTCCCCCAGGGGCTGTCGGGGTCTGGAAACACCATATATTTT. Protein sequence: CASSLVPQGLSGSGNTIYF.